This T cell receptor beta chain was found in a study of T cells after yellow fever vaccination. V was clipped by 8 bases and J by 0 bases, with 17 bases between them. The CDR3 length is 16 residues. In germline, CDR1 is MNHNS, CDR2 SASEGT. MiXCR was run by TCRdb on the 5' RACE reads, yielding one entry per CDR3 protein. The repertoire consists of under 300,000 distinct CDR3 sequences, with under 15% occurring once and the leading ten covering 0.4% to 0.65%. This clonotype was picked up one time. The gene calls are TRBV6-1 and TRBJ2-1, with D possibly being TRBD1 (6 bases). This clonotype was obtained from a man between 25 and 39 years old who received the YFV17D yellow fever vaccine. Sample: CD4+ T cells sorted from PBMCs, taken 45 days after the yellow fever booster vaccination. The CDR3 reads CASGAYRGSSYNEQFF. The CDR3 nucleotides are TGTGCCAGCGGAGCTTATAGGGGGAGCTCCTACAATGAGCAGTTCTTC.